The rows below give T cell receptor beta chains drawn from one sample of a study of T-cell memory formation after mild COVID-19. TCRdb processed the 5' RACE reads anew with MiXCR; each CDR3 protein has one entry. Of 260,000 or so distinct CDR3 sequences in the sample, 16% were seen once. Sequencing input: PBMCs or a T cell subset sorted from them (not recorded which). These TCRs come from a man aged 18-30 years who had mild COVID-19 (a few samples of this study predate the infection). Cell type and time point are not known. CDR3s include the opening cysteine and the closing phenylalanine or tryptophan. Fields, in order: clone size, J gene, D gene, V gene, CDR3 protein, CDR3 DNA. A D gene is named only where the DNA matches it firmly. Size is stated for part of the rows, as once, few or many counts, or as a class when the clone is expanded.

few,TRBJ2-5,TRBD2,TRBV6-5,CASSWEARGETQYF,TGTGCCAGCAGTTGGGAGGCGCGGGGGGAGACCCAGTACTTC
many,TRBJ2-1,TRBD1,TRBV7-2,CASSSPTGGLSYNEQFF,TGTGCCAGCAGCTCCCCAACAGGGGGCTTGTCCTACAATGAGCAGTTCTTC
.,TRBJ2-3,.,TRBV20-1,CSARVRGGRAQYF,TGCAGTGCTAGAGTCCGGGGAGGCCGGGCGCAGTATTTT
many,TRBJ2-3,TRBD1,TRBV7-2,CASSFDRARDTQYF,TGTGCCAGCAGCTTCGACAGGGCTCGCGATACGCAGTATTTT
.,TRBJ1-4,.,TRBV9,CASSVAQGFGKLFF,TGTGCCAGCAGCGTAGCGCAGGGGTTCGGAAAACTGTTTTTT
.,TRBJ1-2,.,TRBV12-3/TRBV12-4,CASLAGVGPYGYTF,TGTGCCAGCCTAGCAGGGGTTGGACCCTATGGCTACACCTTC
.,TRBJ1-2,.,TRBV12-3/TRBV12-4,CASSLGADGYTF,TGTGCCAGCAGTTTAGGGGCCGACGGCTACACCTTC
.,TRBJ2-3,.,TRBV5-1,CASNPGLSTDTQYF,TGCGCCAGCAACCCGGGACTCTCCACAGATACGCAGTATTTT
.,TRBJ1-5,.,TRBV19,CASSIARARVNQPQHF,TGTGCCAGTAGTATAGCACGGGCCAGGGTCAATCAGCCCCAGCATTTT
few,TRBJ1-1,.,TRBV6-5,CASSYPGDTEAFF,TGTGCCAGCAGTTACCCGGGGGACACTGAAGCTTTCTTT
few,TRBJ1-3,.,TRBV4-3,CASSQELAGDTIYF,TGCGCCAGCAGCCAAGAGCTCGCCGGGGACACCATATATTTT
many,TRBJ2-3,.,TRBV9,CASSADRNTDTQYF,TGTGCCAGCAGCGCGGACAGAAACACAGATACGCAGTATTTT
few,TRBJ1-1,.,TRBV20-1,CSVSKGRVWYTEAFF,TGCAGTGTTTCCAAGGGCAGGGTTTGGTACACTGAAGCTTTCTTT
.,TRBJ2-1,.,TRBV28,CASSPTPLSYNEQFF,TGTGCCAGCAGCCCGACTCCCCTCTCCTACAATGAGCAGTTCTTC
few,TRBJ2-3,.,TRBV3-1,CASRQIDTDTQYF,TGTGCCAGCCGCCAGATCGACACAGATACGCAGTATTTT
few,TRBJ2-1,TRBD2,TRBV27,CASSPRLAGDEQFF,TGTGCCAGCAGCCCCCGACTAGCGGGGGATGAGCAGTTCTTC
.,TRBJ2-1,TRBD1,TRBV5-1,CASSWDSRTQFF,TGCGCCAGCAGCTGGGACAGTAGGACACAGTTCTTC
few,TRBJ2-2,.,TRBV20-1,CSARGWVHTGELFF,TGCAGTGCTAGAGGTTGGGTTCACACCGGGGAGCTGTTTTTT
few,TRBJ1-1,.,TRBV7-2,CASSLDYTEAFF,TGTGCCAGCAGCTTAGACTACACTGAAGCTTTCTTT
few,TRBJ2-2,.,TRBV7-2,CASSLFSTGPGELFF,TGTGCCAGCAGCTTATTTTCAACAGGGCCCGGGGAGCTGTTTTTT
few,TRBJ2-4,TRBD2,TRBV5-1,CASSPVGGGKNIQYF,TGCGCCAGCAGCCCCGTCGGGGGGGGCAAAAACATTCAGTACTTC
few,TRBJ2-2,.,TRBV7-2,CASSLGFAGAANTGELFF,TGTGCCAGCAGCTTAGGGTTCGCAGGGGCCGCGAACACCGGGGAGCTGTTTTTT
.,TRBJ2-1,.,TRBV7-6,CGLGGPAYNEQFF,TGTGGACTAGGGGGGCCCGCCTACAATGAGCAGTTCTTC
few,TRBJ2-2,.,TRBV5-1,CASSWGDTGELFF,TGCGCCAGCAGTTGGGGAGACACCGGGGAGCTGTTTTTT
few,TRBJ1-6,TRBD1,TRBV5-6,CASSPTWTGGSSPLHF,TGTGCCAGCAGCCCCACTTGGACAGGGGGGAGTTCACCCCTCCACTTT
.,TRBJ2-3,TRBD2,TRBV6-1,CASSDAAGAPQYF,TGTGCCAGCAGTGATGCAGCGGGGGCCCCGCAGTATTTT
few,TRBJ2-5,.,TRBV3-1,CASSQWTDQETQYF,TGTGCCAGCAGCCAGTGGACAGACCAAGAGACCCAGTACTTC
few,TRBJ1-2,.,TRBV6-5,CASSYGRIYGYTF,TGTGCCAGCAGTTACGGGCGGATCTATGGCTACACCTTC
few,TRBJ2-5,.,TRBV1,CTSSQVRETQYF,TGCACCAGCAGCCAAGTACGGGAGACCCAGTACTTC
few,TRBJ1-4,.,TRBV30,CAWWGGLLNEKLFF,TGTGCCTGGTGGGGGGGCCTACTTAATGAAAAACTGTTTTTT
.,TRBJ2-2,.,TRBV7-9,CASSLARSADTGELFF,TGTGCCAGCAGCTTAGCGCGGTCAGCAGACACCGGGGAGCTGTTTTTT
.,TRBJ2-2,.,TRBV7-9,CANQGNTGELFF,TGTGCCAACCAGGGGAACACCGGGGAGCTGTTTTTT
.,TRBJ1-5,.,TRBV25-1,CASSEWEYGQPQHF,TGTGCCAGCAGTGAATGGGAATACGGTCAGCCCCAGCATTTT
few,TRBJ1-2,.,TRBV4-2,CASSQEAPGRGYGYTF,TGTGCCAGCAGCCAAGAAGCTCCGGGAAGGGGCTATGGCTACACCTTC
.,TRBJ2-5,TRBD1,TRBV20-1,CSANRQGRETQYF,TGCAGTGCCAATAGACAGGGCAGGGAGACCCAGTACTTC
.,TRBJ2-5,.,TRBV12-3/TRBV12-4,CASSLGPFGKTQYF,TGTGCCAGCAGTTTGGGGCCGTTCGGGAAGACCCAGTACTTC
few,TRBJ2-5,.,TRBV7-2,CASSSGSGRADQETQYF,TGTGCCAGCAGCTCGGGTTCAGGGCGTGCGGACCAAGAGACCCAGTACTTC
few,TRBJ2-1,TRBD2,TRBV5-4,CASRPSGGSDNEQFF,TGTGCCAGCAGACCCAGCGGGGGCTCCGACAATGAGCAGTTCTTC
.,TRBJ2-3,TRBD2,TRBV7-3,CASSLYLAGGPDTQYF,TGTGCCAGCAGCTTATACCTAGCGGGGGGGCCAGATACGCAGTATTTT
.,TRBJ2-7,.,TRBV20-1,CSAANLYEQYF,TGCAGTGCTGCGAATCTCTACGAGCAGTACTTC
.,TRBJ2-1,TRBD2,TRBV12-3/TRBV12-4,CASSLGLAACF,TGTGCCAGCAGTTTAGGTCTAGCGGCGTGTTTC
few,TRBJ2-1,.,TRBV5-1,CASSLVGDHEQFF,TGCGCCAGCAGCTTGGTCGGGGACCATGAGCAGTTCTTC
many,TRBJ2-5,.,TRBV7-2,CASSLAGTGTQYF,TGTGCCAGCAGCCTCGCAGGGACCGGGACCCAGTACTTC
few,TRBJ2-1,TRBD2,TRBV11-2,CAARGGAGEYNEQFF,TGTGCTGCGAGGGGAGGAGCGGGGGAATACAATGAGCAGTTCTTC
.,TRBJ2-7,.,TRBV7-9,CASSWGNGGVSSYEQYF,TGTGCCAGCAGCTGGGGGAACGGGGGAGTCAGCTCCTACGAGCAGTACTTC
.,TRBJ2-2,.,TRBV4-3,CASSQDSGPGELFF,TGCGCCAGCAGCCAAGATAGCGGACCCGGGGAGCTGTTTTTT
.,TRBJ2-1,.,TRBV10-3,CAISESTRGDEQFF,TGTGCCATCAGTGAGTCGACGAGGGGTGATGAGCAGTTCTTC
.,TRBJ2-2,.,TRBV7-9,CASSLFPGELFF,TGTGCCAGCAGCTTATTCCCCGGGGAGCTGTTTTTT
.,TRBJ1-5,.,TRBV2,CASRTTGVNQPQHF,TGTGCCAGCAGAACTACAGGAGTGAATCAGCCCCAGCATTTT
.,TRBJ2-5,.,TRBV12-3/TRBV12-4,CASSLWQQETQYF,TGTGCCAGCAGTTTATGGCAACAAGAGACCCAGTACTTC